One sample yielded the 12 T cell receptor beta chains listed below, sequenced in a study of CD4 and CD8 cells across lung adenocarcinoma regions. TCRdb processed the PCR reads anew with MiXCR; each CDR3 protein has one entry. The data contain 16,000 or so distinct CDR3 sequences, about half of them seen just once; the ten biggest clones take up about 60%. The sequenced material came from CD8+ T cells from the center of a lung tumor. These receptors came from a female donor with lung adenocarcinoma. The CD4 and CD8 labels of this study may be unreliable.

There are many counts of this clonotype. For the CDR3, the DNA is TGTGCCAGCACCTCCGCGGGACTAGCGGGGATAACTAGCACAGATACGCAGTATTTT. Protein sequence: CASTSAGLAGITSTDTQYF. The J gene is TRBJ2-3, the V gene TRBV6-1; 13 nucleotides agree with TRBD2. Per the germline V gene, CDR1 is MNHNS and CDR2 is SASEGT. Trimming took 7 bases from V and 0 from J; bases not matched to a gene: 13. The CDR3 spans 19 residues.

The sample holds one count of this clonotype. V and J are TRBV6-1 and TRBJ1-2; D may be TRBD1 (6 bases). CDR3 length: 14 residues. V was trimmed by 6 bases and J by 2 bases, leaving 13 bases between them. Germline lookup yields CDR1 MNHNS and CDR2 SASEGT. CDR3 sequence reads: CASRRDGQNYGYTF. DNA for the CDR3: TGTGCCAGCAGAAGGGACGGACAGAACTATGGCTACACCTTC.

The chain recombines TRBV12-3 or TRBV12-4 with TRBJ2-5, with D possibly matching TRBD2 (5 bases). The CDR3 is 13 residues long. Trimming took off 5 bases at V and 11 bases at J, with 18 bases between the two ends. The CDR3 coding sequence is TGTGCCAGCAGTACTCAAGGCCGGGGAGAGCAGTACTTC. The encoded protein is CASSTQGRGEQYF.

This clonotype was seen ten or more times. A much larger clone lies one base from this, so it may be a read error. This chain uses TRBV6-1 with TRBJ2-1; no clear D gene. This CDR3 contains 12 residues. Germline V CDR1 and CDR2: MNHNS, SASEGT. V was clipped by 0 bases and J by 14 bases, with 11 bases between them. This CDR3 is CASSEALLLEFF. The CDR3 DNA reads TGTGCCAGCAGTGAAGCGCTCCTCTTGGAGTTCTTC.

V and J are TRBV6-8 and TRBJ2-5, with D tentatively TRBD2 (7 bases). The CDR3 has 16 amino acids. The V and J ends lost 8 bases and 0 bases respectively, with 19 bases between them. Germline values: CDR1 MNHGY, CDR2 SAAAGT. Written as DNA, the CDR3 is TGTGCCAGCGGGGTGTTAGGGGGGGGTGACCAAGAGACCCAGTACTTC. This encodes CASGVLGGGDQETQYF.

The chain has TRBV6-5 and TRBJ2-6; no reliable D call. Germline V gene data show CDR1 as MNHEY and CDR2 as SVGAGI. This CDR3 contains 15 residues. V lost 1 base, J lost 0 bases, and 4 bases lay in between. Written as DNA, the CDR3 is TGTGCCAGCAGTTACTTGAGCTCTGGGGCCAACGTCCTGACTTTC. As protein: CASSYLSSGANVLTF.

This chain connects TRBV6-1 to TRBJ2-3, with TRBD2 identical over 8 bases. V shed 4 bases, J shed 0 bases, and the junction held 3 bases outside the gene matches. This CDR3 is built from 15 residues. Germline V gene data show CDR1 as MNHNS and CDR2 as SASEGT. DNA for the CDR3: TGTGCCAGCAGTGTGGTAGCGGGGAGCACAGATACGCAGTATTTT. This sequence encodes CASSVVAGSTDTQYF.

As to this clonotype: A read error is likely, as this CDR3 ends without the conserved phenylalanine or tryptophan. The DNA is left out, because the CDR3 cannot be placed on it with certainty; the CDR3 is given as TCRdb lists it. The chain carries TRBV6-1 and TRBJ2-4; the table's D call of TRBD1 was not tested on the DNA. The CDR3 spans 17 amino acids, including both terminal residues. Germline V lookup: CDR1 MNHNS, CDR2 SASEGT. CDR3 sequence reads: CASSERLSGFTKNIQYL.

The chain has TRBV27 and TRBJ2-3; the D is unclear. The CDR3 has 12 residues. Germline values: CDR1 MNHEY, CDR2 SMNVEV (reference sequence). Trimming left V 5 bases short and J 6 bases short, with 9 bases between. Here the CDR3 reads CASSPRGDTQYF. The CDR3 region has the DNA TGTGCCAGCAGTCCCCGTGGGGATACGCAGTATTTT.

The V gene is TRBV10-1, the J gene TRBJ2-3; TRBD1 agrees at 7 bases. The CDR3 consists of 15 residues. V trimming: 2 bases; J trimming: 0 bases; junction bases outside the gene matches: 2. The germline gives CDR1 WNHNN, CDR2 SYGVQD (reference sequence). CDR3: CASSEGQESTDTQYF. CDR3 nucleotide sequence: TGCGCCAGCAGTGAGGGACAGGAGAGCACAGATACGCAGTATTTT.

The chain joins TRBV25-1 to TRBJ2-4, with D perhaps being TRBD1 or TRBD2 (6 bases each). Germline V CDR1 and CDR2: MGHDK, SYGVNS. Trimming cost V 1 base and J 13 bases, with 23 bases left between them. The length of the CDR3 is 16 residues. CDR3 in amino acids: CASSESGPGATNTQYF. In DNA, the CDR3 is TGTGCCAGCAGTGAATCGGGGCCGGGGGCCACAAACACGCAGTACTTC. Supplemented by reference TRBV25-1 and TRBJ2-4, the full variable domain reads EADIYQTPRYLVIGTGKKITLECSQTMGHDKMYWYQQDPGMELHLIHYSYGVNSTEKGDLSSESTVSRIRTEHFPLTLESARPSHTSQYLCASSESGPGATNTQYFGAGTRLSVL.

The gene calls are TRBV19 and TRBJ2-1; 9 bases line up with TRBD2. Germline CDR1 LNHDA, CDR2 SQIVND (reference sequence). The V segment lost 0 bases and the J segment 3 bases; nucleotides outside the gene matches: 6. This CDR3 has 17 residues. The CDR3: CASSIDLSSGVYNEQFF. DNA for the CDR3: TGTGCCAGTAGTATAGATCTTTCTAGCGGGGTCTACAATGAGCAGTTCTTC.